One sample yielded the 3 T cell receptor beta chains listed below, sequenced in a study of T cells in tuberculosis. Thawed, overnight-rested PBMC were stained with GMM-loaded CD1B tetramer, viability dye and anti-CD3, then sorted. C32 glucose monomycolate from Rhodococcus equi was loaded onto the CD1B tetramers. Only in-frame clones appear in the TCRdb table, and some are missing; sequencing was by immunoSEQ multiplex PCR. The sample includes some 60,000 clones, 81% of them seen just once. Material: CD1b-GMM tetramer-negative cells sorted from PBMCs. The source of these receptors is an adult woman with latent tuberculosis.

This clone was picked up a small number of times. The chain joins TRBV7-9 to TRBJ2-1, with 10 nucleotides matching TRBD2. The CDR3 is 14 residues long. V trimming: 5 bases; J trimming: 8 bases; junction bases outside the gene matches: 6. Germline V CDR1 and CDR2: SEHNR, FQNEAQ (reference sequence). CDR3: CASSQVTSGDEQFF. The CDR3 nucleotides are TGTGCCAGCAGCCAAGTTACTAGCGGGGATGAGCAGTTCTTC.

The chain links TRBV28 to TRBJ1-5; 8 nucleotides align to TRBD1. Germline CDR1 MDHEN, CDR2 SYDVKM. The CDR3 has 15 amino acids. The ends lost 5 bases at V and 6 bases at J; junction bases unmatched: 9. CDR3 sequence (DNA): TGTGCCAGCAGTGGATCAGGGGGCTACATTCAGCCCCAGCATTTT. Translating it yields CASSGSGGYIQPQHF. The whole variable domain, filled in from reference TRBV28 and TRBJ1-5, reads DVKVTQSSRYLVKRTGEKVFLECVQDMDHENMFWYRQDPGLGLRLIYFSYDVKMKEKGDIPEGYSVSREKKERFSLILESASTNQTSMYLCASSGSGGYIQPQHFGDGTRLSIL.

J is TRBJ2-5 and V is TRBV7-7; TRBD2 matches at 8 bases. This CDR3 region has 12 residues. V dropped 3 bases and J dropped 14; count of bases not matched to a gene: 8. Per the germline V gene, CDR1 is SSHAT and CDR2 is FNYEAQ (reference sequence). The CDR3 here is CASSFGSGVQYF. CDR3 in DNA: TGTGCCAGCAGCTTCGGTAGCGGGGTTCAATACTTC.